Below, one TCR beta chain is given with its context. Its antigen remains unidentified. This sample was included in a study of shared clonotypes between healthy human individuals. Study in general: CD4 naive and memory got three plates each, CD8 naive two, CD8 memory one.

Using immunoSEQ multiplex PCR, the repertoire was profiled, and TCRdb retains in-frame clones only, with some absent. The table records over 1.5 million clones, 98% of them present only once. The V gene's germline CDR1 is SEHNR and CDR2 FQNEAQ (reference sequence). Trimming left V 1 base short and J 3 bases short, with 12 bases between. The CDR3 is 16 residues long. Study results and limitations: Non-shared clonotypes were found to have lower generation probabilities than the clonotypes that were shared by all four of the sorted-subset donors. Naive subsets usually exceeded memory subsets in estimated richness.

Source material: naive CD4+ T cells sorted from blood. The subset denotes: CD45RA+ positively selected. This chain uses TRBV7-9 with TRBJ1-4, with no clear D. This sequence was found in a man aged 25 to 40 in good health. This CDR3 is CASSLVNSASNEKLFF. The CDR3 bases are TGTGCCAGCAGCTTAGTCAACAGCGCATCTAATGAAAAACTGTTTTTT.